This TCR beta chain appears in the sequencing data of a study of T cells in Graves' hyperthyroidism and ophthalmopathy. The length of the CDR3 is 19 residues. V was pared by 2 bases and J by 0 bases, with 8 bases of the junction left unmatched. The germline V gene has CDR1 MNHNY and CDR2 SVGAGI (reference sequence). The authors deemed Graves' hyperthyroidism stable absent ophthalmopathy progression within 18 months. Diagnoses used clinical symptoms, serum thyroxine and TRAb, thyroid ultrasound and orbital computed tomography. Amplified TCR beta CDR3 regions derived from RNA transcripts. During a first-round RT-PCR of the TCR CDR3, the HTBI primer set was used. Via MiXCR, TCRdb re-called the multiplex PCR reads, giving one row per CDR3 protein. The sample includes about 50,000 distinct CDR3 sequences, approximately 50% of them seen just once. This clonotype was detected many times.

This receptor was identified in a woman in her forties or fifties with Graves' hyperthyroidism. The chain recombines TRBV6-6 with TRBJ2-6; TRBD1 matches at 9 bases. The sample was peripheral blood or thyroid tissue (not recorded which). The chain's CDR3 is CASSYPGTGRDSGANVLTF. In DNA form, the CDR3 reads TGTGCCAGCAGTTACCCCGGGACAGGGCGAGACTCTGGGGCCAACGTCCTGACTTTC.